What follows are 22 T cell receptor beta chains derived from one specimen sequenced in a study of CD8 T cells in ankylosing spondylitis. TCRdb re-analysed the 5' RACE reads in MiXCR, keeping a single row per CDR3 protein. Of just over 300,000 distinct CDR3 sequences listed, around 21% are singletons. Sequencing was done on a sample of blood, either unsorted or a sorted T cell fraction (not recorded which). The source of these receptors is a female donor with ankylosing spondylitis or in good health (not recorded which).

The J gene is TRBJ2-2, the V gene TRBV4-3, with 12 bases fitting TRBD2. The germline CDR1 and CDR2 sequences are LGHNA and YSLEER. The CDR3 covers 16 residues. After removal of 0 bases from V and 4 bases from J, the junction contained 0 bases not matched to a gene. CDR3 DNA sequence: TGCGCCAGCAGCCAAGAGACTAGCGGGAGCACCGGGGAGCTGTTTTTT. It codes for CASSQETSGSTGELFF.

This chain links TRBV28 with TRBJ1-2; the match to TRBD1 covers 7 bases. This CDR3 contains 12 residues. J was trimmed by 10 bases and V by 10 bases; bases with no gene match: 12. The germline V gene has CDR1 MDHEN and CDR2 SYDVKM. CDR3 nucleotide sequence: TGTGCCACCCCGGGGGAGGGGGCGGACTACACCTTC. Protein: CATPGEGADYTF.

The gene calls are TRBV12-3 or TRBV12-4 and TRBJ2-2; 9 bases are a match to TRBD1. V lost 3 bases and J lost 6; bases outside the gene matches: 8. This CDR3 is 16 amino acids long. The CDR3 DNA is TGTGCCAGCAGTTTCGGGGACAGGGCGCCCGCCGGGGAGCTGTTTTTT. Encoded protein: CASSFGDRAPAGELFF.

This clonotype was counted a single time. The J gene is TRBJ2-3, the V gene TRBV25-1; the match to TRBD2 covers 9 bases. The V and J ends lost 4 bases and 3 bases, in that order; junction bases with no gene match: 2. CDR3 length equals 14 residues. Germline V gene sequence: CDR1 MGHDK, CDR2 SYGVNS. CDR3 in amino acids: CASSVAGVTDTQYF. The DNA of the CDR3 is TGTGCCAGCAGTGTAGCGGGAGTAACAGATACGCAGTATTTT.

This chain joins TRBV20-1 and TRBJ2-1; the D is unclear. Trimming pared 2 bases from V and 7 bases from J, leaving 6 bases between. This CDR3 region has 11 residues. Germline CDR1 DFQATT, CDR2 SNEGSKA (reference sequence). The CDR3 loop is CSARSRNEQFF. Written as DNA, the CDR3 is TGCAGTGCTAGATCCCGGAATGAGCAGTTCTTC.

CDR3 residues: CSARDRGKTNEKLFF. CDR3 nucleotides: TGCAGTGCTAGAGATAGGGGGAAGACTAATGAAAAACTGTTTTTT. The genes are TRBV20-1 and TRBJ1-4; D may be TRBD1 (6 bases). From germline, CDR1 is DFQATT and CDR2 SNEGSKA (reference sequence). This CDR3 spans 15 amino acids. V was cut by 0 bases and J by 2 bases, with 10 bases left in between.

V usage is TRBV30 and J usage is TRBJ1-4; 8 bases fit TRBD1. Per germline, CDR1 GTSNPN and CDR2 SVGIG (reference sequence). V gave up 2 bases and J gave up 8 bases; unmatched junction bases: 7. The CDR3 contains 14 residues. The CDR3 sequence is CAWSTGQGREKLFF. CDR3 sequence (DNA): TGTGCCTGGAGTACAGGACAGGGAAGGGAAAAACTGTTTTTT.

This clonotype was observed a handful of times. The V and J genes are TRBV9 and TRBJ2-2; 8 bases match TRBD2. Germline V gene data show CDR1 as SGDLS and CDR2 as YYNGEE. This CDR3 region has 15 residues. The junction had 2 bases not matched to a gene; V was cut back by 0 bases and J by 4 bases. The CDR3 region is CASSVATSVTGELFF. The DNA for the CDR3 is TGTGCCAGCAGCGTAGCGACTAGCGTCACCGGGGAGCTGTTTTTT.

The chain combines TRBV7-2 with TRBJ2-7, with 11 bases identical to TRBD2. Germline V gene sequence: CDR1 SGHTA, CDR2 FQGNSA. Trimming removed 5 bases from V and 0 bases from J; junction bases left unmatched: 6. The CDR3 contains 16 residues. The CDR3 is CASSPDLAGGSYEQYF. CDR3 DNA sequence: TGTGCCAGCAGCCCGGACCTAGCGGGAGGCTCCTACGAGCAGTACTTC.

The chain has TRBV5-1 and TRBJ2-5; 13 positions match TRBD2. Trimming at V came to 4 bases and at J to 2 bases, leaving 8 bases not matched to a gene. Looked up from germline, CDR1 is SGHRS and CDR2 is YFSETQ. This CDR3 comprises 17 residues. The DNA for the CDR3 is TGCGCCAGCAGCCTGCGACTAGCGGGAGGTCTACAAGAGACCCAGTACTTC. Its translation: CASSLRLAGGLQETQYF.

This rearrangement joins TRBV20-1 to TRBJ2-7, with D possibly TRBD2 on 6 matching bases. V lost 8 bases, J lost 1 base, and 15 bases lay in between. This CDR3 is 13 amino acids long. Germline-derived CDR1 and CDR2 are DFQATT and SNEGSKA (reference sequence). The CDR3 region is CSSPGGVSYEQYF. DNA for the CDR3: TGCAGTTCCCCCGGAGGGGTTTCCTACGAGCAGTACTTC.

This clonotype was observed a few times. The CDR3 sequence is CASSLVPGDYEQYF. For the CDR3, the DNA is TGTGCCAGCAGCTTAGTGCCAGGGGACTACGAGCAGTACTTC. V is TRBV7-9 and J is TRBJ2-7, with D possibly TRBD1 on 6 matching bases. With 1 base removed from V and 3 bases from J, the gap between germline ends came to 10 bases. Germline CDR1 reads SEHNR; CDR2 reads FQNEAQ (reference sequence). The CDR3 spans 14 residues.

This clonotype has just a few counts. The chain uses TRBV29-1 and TRBJ1-5; D not resolved. Per the germline V gene, CDR1 is SQVTM and CDR2 is ANQGSEA. The CDR3 consists of 12 residues. Trimming shortened V by 5 bases and J by 11 bases, and 16 bases separated the two germline ends. DNA of the CDR3: TGCAGCGTTTTCGACCGGGGTAAGGCCCAGCATTTT. The encoded protein is CSVFDRGKAQHF.

The chain carries TRBV29-1 and TRBJ2-6; 8 bases are shared with TRBD1. The CDR3 contains 18 residues. V dropped 2 bases and J dropped 0; count of bases not matched to a gene: 9. Germline-derived CDR1 and CDR2 are SQVTM and ANQGSEA. The CDR3 loop is CSVEFRDRYFSGANVLTF. The CDR3 DNA follows: TGCAGCGTTGAATTCCGGGACAGGTATTTCTCTGGGGCCAACGTCCTGACTTTC.

This clonotype appeared a few times. The chain combines TRBV29-1 with TRBJ2-1; possible D gene TRBD2, 7 bases. Trimming pared 7 bases from V and 7 bases from J, leaving 11 bases between. CDR3 length equals 11 residues. Germline V CDR1 and CDR2: SQVTM, ANQGSEA. The CDR3 DNA reads as TGCAGCGGGGGGGGGACAAATGAGCAGTTCTTC. It codes for CSGGGTNEQFF.

The table lists this clonotype with a few counts. The chain links TRBV10-3 to TRBJ1-5, with D possibly being TRBD1 (5 bases). The ends were cut back, 6 bases at V and 4 bases at J, with 7 bases in the middle. CDR1 ENHRY and CDR2 SYGVKD come from the germline V gene. CDR3 length: 12 residues. The CDR3 region has the DNA TGTGCCATCAGCCGGGGGAATCAGCCCCAGCATTTT. Translation gives CAISRGNQPQHF.

This clonotype was detected only a few times. The chain carries TRBV2 and TRBJ2-2; 8 positions match TRBD1. CDR3 length: 15 residues. The germline gives CDR1 SNHLY, CDR2 FYNNEI. Trimming removed 5 bases from V and 3 bases from J; junction bases left unmatched: 5. CDR3 coding DNA: TGTGCCAGCAGTAACCAGGGGGCGTACACCGGGGAGCTGTTTTTT. This sequence encodes CASSNQGAYTGELFF.

The chain carries TRBV15 and TRBJ1-4; a weak D match, TRBD1 (6 bases). The CDR3 has 16 residues. From germline, CDR1 is LNHNV and CDR2 YYDKDF (reference sequence). The V end was cut by 1 base, the J end by 4 bases, with 13 bases between. The DNA of the CDR3 is TGTGCCACCAGCAGAGGAAGGGGCAGGGGTAATGAAAAACTGTTTTTT. It translates to CATSRGRGRGNEKLFF.

This chain uses TRBV2 with TRBJ2-1; 11 bases line up with TRBD2. V lost 4 bases to trimming and J lost 5 bases; unmatched junction nucleotides: 7. CDR3 length: 16 amino acids. Germline V gives CDR1 SNHLY, CDR2 FYNNEI. The CDR3 sequence is CASSGAGTSGNNEQFF. In nucleotides, the CDR3 is TGTGCCAGCAGTGGGGCTGGGACTAGCGGAAACAATGAGCAGTTCTTC.

This clonotype was counted a few times. The chain employs TRBV29-1 and TRBJ1-4; D gene uncertain. Germline V gene sequence: CDR1 SQVTM, CDR2 ANQGSEA. The CDR3 runs to 12 residues. V was cut by 5 bases and J by 3 bases, with 7 bases left in between. CDR3 sequence (DNA): TGCAGCGTTCGGGGTTCTAATGAAAAACTGTTTTTT. Protein sequence: CSVRGSNEKLFF.

Concerning this clonotype itself: The CDR3 end shows no conserved phenylalanine or tryptophan, and so a read error is likely. No DNA is shown, since the ends of the CDR3 on it are uncertain; the CDR3 is the one TCRdb lists. The J gene is TRBJ2-1, the V gene TRBV20-1; TRBD2, as called in the table, went unchecked against the DNA. The CDR3 comprises 9 residues, both ends counted. Germline-derived CDR1 and CDR2 are DFQATT and SNEGSKA (reference sequence). CDR3 residues: CSARLAGDL.

The V and J genes are TRBV15 and TRBJ2-1; TRBD2 matches 10 bases. V was clipped by 3 bases and J by 8 bases; unmatched bases: 10. Germline V gene sequence: CDR1 LNHNV, CDR2 YYDKDF (reference sequence). The CDR3 consists of 16 residues. This CDR3 is CATSRTPSGSIDEQFF. CDR3 DNA sequence: TGTGCCACCAGCAGGACCCCTAGCGGGAGTATCGATGAGCAGTTCTTC.